The clone carrying this T cell receptor (beta chain) has a handful of counts. Its antigen is still unknown. The CDR3 runs 15 residues. Germline values: CDR1 MDHEN, CDR2 SYDVKM. The J segment lost 3 bases and the V segment lost 1 base, leaving 3 bases of the junction unmatched. This specimen comes from a study of OX40 agonist ivuxolimab in advanced cancers. Overall study: The patients' treatment was ivuxolimab, an agonistic anti-OX40 (CD134) antibody. Partial responses occurred in Three dose-escalation patients, one with hepatocellular carcinoma and two with cutaneous melanoma. Study-level findings and limits: Averaged across samples, CD8+ T cells carried more expanded clones than CD4+ did.

Blood was sampled at baseline, cycle 4 day 1, and cycle 7 day 1. Here immunoSEQ multiplex PCR was the method, and the copy in TCRdb shows in-frame clones only, minus some. The table has 100,000 to 150,000 clones, about nine tenths seen once. Sequences were derived from CD4+ or CD8+ T cells sorted from blood, sampled in a trial of the OX40 agonist ivuxolimab. The sequence derives from an adult with an advanced solid tumor such as melanoma, head and neck, liver or kidney cancer. J is TRBJ1-5 and V is TRBV28; TRBD1 matches 7 bases. In nucleotides, the CDR3 is TGTGCCAGCAGTTTATACAGGGGTTACAATCAGCCCCAGCATTTT. Translating gives CASSLYRGYNQPQHF.